A selection of T cell receptor beta chains follows, all from one sample in a study of blood T cell repertoires in COVID-19. Sequencing was performed with immunoSEQ multiplex PCR; in TCRdb, only in-frame clones are kept and a portion is missing. The sample has under 200,000 clones; over 80% are singletons. Sequencing was done on a sample of peripheral blood. These receptors were taken from a woman older than 75 with COVID-19, enrolled during active disease. Both conserved end residues are part of each CDR3. The order of the fields is V gene, clone size, J gene, D gene, CDR3 DNA, CDR3 protein. The D gene is left open where the match is weak. Only part of the rows carry a size: once, few, many, or a class if the clone is expanded.

V: TRBV12-3/TRBV12-4
size: NA
J: TRBJ2-1
D: NA
DNA: TGTGCCAGCAGTCCGGGACTCGACGAGCAGTTCTTC
CDR3: CASSPGLDEQFF

V: TRBV5-1
size: once
J: TRBJ2-1
D: TRBD2
DNA: TGCGCCAGCAGCGGAAGAGCGGGAGTGGTCTACAATGAGCAGTTCTTC
CDR3: CASSGRAGVVYNEQFF

V: TRBV6-1
size: NA
J: TRBJ1-1
D: NA
DNA: TGTGCCAGCAGTGAAGGAGGAATCGGGGGCACTGAAGCTTTCTTT
CDR3: CASSEGGIGGTEAFF

V: TRBV28
size: NA
J: TRBJ2-5
D: NA
DNA: TGTGCCAGCAGACTCGGCCGGGTAGTGTACTTC
CDR3: CASRLGRVVYF

V: TRBV6-1
size: NA
J: TRBJ1-5
D: NA
DNA: TGTGCCAGCAGTGAAGCCCTTTGGGGCCGTCCGGATCAGCCCCAGCATTTT
CDR3: CASSEALWGRPDQPQHF

V: TRBV4-1
size: NA
J: TRBJ1-2
D: NA
DNA: TGCGCCAGCAGCCATAACCCAAAGGGGGCTAACTATGGCTACACCTTC
CDR3: CASSHNPKGANYGYTF

V: TRBV7-2
size: NA
J: TRBJ2-7
D: NA
DNA: TGTGCCAGCAGCTTAACTGCGACAGCGGGCAGCTCCTACGAGCAGTACTTC
CDR3: CASSLTATAGSSYEQYF

V: TRBV7-8
size: NA
J: TRBJ2-3
D: NA
DNA: TGTGCCAGCCGTAGCGGTGCCCGACGGAATACGCAGTATTTT
CDR3: CASRSGARRNTQYF

V: TRBV6-6
size: NA
J: TRBJ2-4
D: NA
DNA: TGTGCCAGCAGTTCGCCCGGGAGCATTCAGTACTTC
CDR3: CASSSPGSIQYF

V: TRBV5-5
size: NA
J: TRBJ2-7
D: NA
DNA: TGTGCCAGCAGCTTGGATCGGGACGAGCAGTACTTC
CDR3: CASSLDRDEQYF

V: TRBV5-1
size: NA
J: TRBJ2-2
D: TRBD1
DNA: TGCGCCAGCAGCCGGGACAGGGGAATCACCGGGGAGCTGTTTTTT
CDR3: CASSRDRGITGELFF

V: TRBV19
size: NA
J: TRBJ1-2
D: NA
DNA: TGTGCCAGTAGTATTCCAGGGGCCTCGTGGGGCTACACCTTC
CDR3: CASSIPGASWGYTF

V: TRBV5-1
size: NA
J: TRBJ1-2
D: TRBD1
DNA: TGCGCCAGCAGCTTTATAGACAGGGGCAATGGCTACACCTTC
CDR3: CASSFIDRGNGYTF

V: TRBV6-1
size: once
J: TRBJ1-5
D: NA
DNA: TGTGCCAGCAGTGAAGCGGGCCAGCCCCAGCATTTT
CDR3: CASSEAGQPQHF

V: TRBV28
size: NA
J: TRBJ2-1
D: NA
DNA: TGTGCCAGCATTCGGTACAATGAGCAGTTCTTC
CDR3: CASIRYNEQFF

V: TRBV9
size: NA
J: TRBJ1-3
D: NA
DNA: TGTGCCAGCAGCGCCCGACAGGTCGTAGGAGACACCATATATTTT
CDR3: CASSARQVVGDTIYF

V: TRBV2
size: NA
J: TRBJ1-5
D: TRBD1
DNA: TGTGCCAGCAGTGAACAGGGGGCGCAGGTTCAGCCCCAGCATTTT
CDR3: CASSEQGAQVQPQHF

V: TRBV11-2
size: NA
J: TRBJ2-1
D: NA
DNA: TGTGCCAGCAGCTTAGATGAGAGTGAGCAGTTCTTC
CDR3: CASSLDESEQFF

V: TRBV6-5
size: NA
J: TRBJ2-7
D: TRBD1
DNA: TGTGCCAGCAGCTCCCCGGGACAGGGTTACGAGCAGTACTTC
CDR3: CASSSPGQGYEQYF

V: TRBV15
size: NA
J: TRBJ2-1
D: TRBD2
DNA: TGTGCCACCAGCAGACTAGCGGATACCTACAATGAGCAGTTCTTC
CDR3: CATSRLADTYNEQFF

V: TRBV12-3/TRBV12-4
size: NA
J: TRBJ2-5
D: NA
DNA: TGTGCCAGCAGTTTACCCCTGCAGGAGACCCAGTACTTC
CDR3: CASSLPLQETQYF

V: TRBV25-1
size: NA
J: TRBJ2-3
D: NA
DNA: TGTGCCAGCAGTGTGGCGGCAGGCACAGATACGCAGTATTTT
CDR3: CASSVAAGTDTQYF

V: TRBV11-2
size: NA
J: TRBJ2-7
D: TRBD1
DNA: TGTGCCAGCAGCTTAGTTGGGACAGCTCCCTACGAGCAGTACTTC
CDR3: CASSLVGTAPYEQYF

V: TRBV7-3
size: NA
J: TRBJ2-1
D: TRBD2
DNA: TGTGCCAGCAGCTTAACGGCTAGCGGGAGGGGCAATGAGCAGTTCTTC
CDR3: CASSLTASGRGNEQFF

V: TRBV5-1
size: few
J: TRBJ2-1
D: TRBD2
DNA: TGCGCCAGCAGCTTGCGTCTAGCGGGAGGGCCGGTTGAGCAGTTCTTC
CDR3: CASSLRLAGGPVEQFF

V: TRBV5-4
size: NA
J: TRBJ1-2
D: NA
DNA: TGTGCCAGCAGCGCAGGACAGATCTATGGCTACACCTTC
CDR3: CASSAGQIYGYTF

V: TRBV24-1
size: NA
J: TRBJ1-1
D: NA
DNA: TGTGCCACCAGGGGGGAGGGGAAAGGTGAAGCTTTCTTT
CDR3: CATRGEGKGEAFF

V: TRBV7-9
size: NA
J: TRBJ2-7
D: TRBD1
DNA: TGTGCCAGCAGTCGGACAGGGGTCTACGAGCAGTACTTC
CDR3: CASSRTGVYEQYF

V: TRBV29-1
size: NA
J: TRBJ1-2
D: NA
DNA: TGCAGCGTTGGAGGTTCCCCAACTAACTATGGCTACACCTTC
CDR3: CSVGGSPTNYGYTF

V: TRBV19
size: NA
J: TRBJ2-1
D: TRBD2
DNA: TGTGCCAGTAGTTACCTAGCGGGAGCCACGTCCAGGGAGCAGTTCTTC
CDR3: CASSYLAGATSREQFF

V: TRBV14
size: NA
J: TRBJ1-2
D: TRBD1
DNA: TGTGCCAGCAGCCAGCGGCAGGGGGTCGGCTACACCTTC
CDR3: CASSQRQGVGYTF

V: TRBV5-1
size: NA
J: TRBJ1-1
D: NA
DNA: TGCGCCAGCAGCTCTCCCGAGGGCGGTAACACTGAAGCTTTCTTT
CDR3: CASSSPEGGNTEAFF

V: TRBV5-5
size: NA
J: TRBJ2-1
D: NA
DNA: TGTGCCAGCAGCTCCCGGGGTAGCGGAACCACCTACAATGAGCAGTTCTTC
CDR3: CASSSRGSGTTYNEQFF

V: TRBV5-1
size: NA
J: TRBJ2-1
D: NA
DNA: TGCGCCAGCAGCTTACTTGGTGTAGCTTCCTACAATGAGCAGTTCTTC
CDR3: CASSLLGVASYNEQFF

V: TRBV7-9
size: NA
J: TRBJ1-3
D: NA
DNA: TGTGCCAGCAGCTTACTGGCGCGGGGAAACACCATATATTTT
CDR3: CASSLLARGNTIYF

V: TRBV5-1
size: NA
J: TRBJ2-6
D: TRBD1
DNA: TGCGCCAGCAGCTGGGGACAGGTGGGGACCAACGTCCTGACTTTC
CDR3: CASSWGQVGTNVLTF

V: TRBV3-1/TRBV3-2
size: NA
J: TRBJ2-7
D: NA
DNA: TGTGCCAGCAACCTCTTGGGGAGTCCGACCTACGAGCAGTACTTC
CDR3: CASNLLGSPTYEQYF

V: TRBV7-2
size: NA
J: TRBJ2-3
D: NA
DNA: TGTGCCAGCAGCCTTGGGACTGTAGATACGCAGTATTTT
CDR3: CASSLGTVDTQYF

V: TRBV19
size: NA
J: TRBJ2-5
D: TRBD1
DNA: TGTGCCAGTAGTGCCAGTGGGACAGCCAGCCAAGAGACCCAGTACTTC
CDR3: CASSASGTASQETQYF

V: TRBV5-1
size: once
J: TRBJ2-3
D: TRBD1
DNA: TGCGCCAGCAGCCCCGGGACAGGGGCCCCAGATACGCAGTATTTT
CDR3: CASSPGTGAPDTQYF